The 19 T cell receptor beta chains listed next were all sequenced from one sample in a study of CD8 T cells in ankylosing spondylitis. TCRdb reprocessed the 5' RACE reads with MiXCR, giving one entry per CDR3 protein. This sample carries nearly 350,000 distinct CDR3 sequences, roughly 15% of them seen once, and the ten largest clones take about 1%. Sequenced sample: blood, either unsorted or a sorted T cell fraction (not recorded which). The receptor source for this set is a male donor with ankylosing spondylitis or in good health (not recorded which).

The sample holds one count of this clonotype. The chain is built from TRBV13 and TRBJ2-3; 7 bases fit TRBD2. Losses at the gene ends were 6 bases for V and 3 bases for J; bases not matched to a gene: 9. There are 15 residues in the CDR3. Germline assignment: CDR1 PRHDT and CDR2 FYEKMQ (reference sequence). CDR3 amino acids: CASSPERGETDTQYF. Written as DNA, the CDR3 is TGTGCCAGCAGTCCTGAGCGGGGAGAGACAGATACGCAGTATTTT.

The chain employs TRBV12-3 or TRBV12-4 and TRBJ2-3; D unclear. V shed 7 bases and J shed 3 bases, with 17 bases lying between them. The CDR3 consists of 15 residues. The CDR3 protein is CASTYTDPYTDTQYF. The CDR3 coding sequence is TGTGCCAGCACTTATACGGACCCGTATACAGATACGCAGTATTTT.

The chain combines TRBV20-1 with TRBJ2-7; weak D call: TRBD2 (6 bases). There are 13 residues in the CDR3. V was cut by 2 bases and J by 2 bases, with 10 bases left in between. CDR1 is DFQATT and CDR2 is SNEGSKA in the germline V gene (reference sequence). The DNA of the CDR3 is TGCAGTGCTAGACTAGCGCCGACCTACGAGCAGTACTTC. This translates into CSARLAPTYEQYF.

This chain's CDR3 is CASSLDGSGDYEQYF. The CDR3 DNA reads TGCGCCAGCAGCTTGGACGGCAGCGGGGACTACGAGCAGTACTTC. The rearrangement joins TRBV5-1 to TRBJ2-7; 7 bases map to TRBD2. The germline V gene has CDR1 SGHRS and CDR2 YFSETQ. V lost 0 bases and J lost 3; bases outside the gene matches: 6. The CDR3 is made up of 15 amino acids.

The chain recombines TRBV9 with TRBJ1-1; maybe TRBD1 (6 bases). The CDR3 totals 13 residues. V was trimmed by 4 bases and J by 4 bases, leaving 11 bases between them. Germline assignment: CDR1 SGDLS and CDR2 YYNGEE. CDR3 coding DNA: TGTGCCAGCAGCCCCGGACAGTCCACTGAAGCTTTCTTT. It translates to CASSPGQSTEAFF.

The rearrangement joins TRBV12-3 or TRBV12-4 to TRBJ2-1; D gene ambiguous. Trimming removed 11 bases from V and 6 bases from J, with 5 bases in between. The CDR3 is 9 residues long. CDR3: CAPSNEQFF. The CDR3 nucleotides are TGTGCCCCAAGCAATGAGCAGTTCTTC.

The chain carries TRBV6-1 and TRBJ2-5, with D possibly TRBD2 on 6 matching bases. This CDR3 is 14 amino acids long. Germline V gives CDR1 MNHNS, CDR2 SASEGT. Trimming pared 7 bases from V and 2 bases from J, leaving 14 bases between. CDR3 DNA: TGTGCCAGCATCCTTTGGGGGGTACAAGAGACCCAGTACTTC. It is translated as CASILWGVQETQYF.

The chain uses TRBV7-2 and TRBJ2-5, with a tentative D call TRBD2 (6 bases). The V gene lost 0 bases and the J gene lost 2 bases, with 19 bases spanning the gap. There are 18 residues in the CDR3. Germline values: CDR1 SGHTA, CDR2 FQGNSA. Written as DNA, the CDR3 is TGTGCCAGCAGCTTAGCGCTCTTGGGGGGATGGGATCAAGAGACCCAGTACTTC. Translation: CASSLALLGGWDQETQYF.

This clonotype occurred a few times. The chain combines TRBV7-8 with TRBJ1-1; a weak D match, TRBD1 (5 bases). This CDR3 spans 14 amino acids. Germline-derived CDR1 and CDR2 are SGHVS and FQNEAQ. V was clipped by 5 bases and J by 2 bases, with 12 bases between them. CDR3 region: CASSPRAINTEAFF. The CDR3 DNA follows: TGTGCCAGCAGCCCCAGGGCCATTAACACTGAAGCTTTCTTT. The full variable domain, its missing parts supplied by reference TRBV7-8 and TRBJ1-1, is GAGVSQSPRYKVAKRGQDVALRCDPISGHVSLFWYQQALGQGPEFLTYFQNEAQLDKSGLPSDRFFAERPEGSVSTLKIQRTQQEDSAVYLCASSPRAINTEAFFGQGTRLTVV.

The chain links TRBV20-1 to TRBJ1-4; D unclear. From germline, CDR1 is DFQATT and CDR2 SNEGSKA (reference sequence). V lost 3 bases and J lost 5, with 4 bases in between. This CDR3 is 11 amino acids long. The CDR3 here is CSARFNEKLFF. The CDR3 nucleotides read TGCAGTGCTAGGTTCAATGAAAAACTGTTTTTT.

V is TRBV2 and J is TRBJ2-2, with 7 bases lining up with TRBD1. V shed 6 bases and J 1 base; nucleotides not matched to a gene: 5. The CDR3 loop spans 15 amino acids. CDR1 is SNHLY and CDR2 is FYNNEI in the germline V gene. The CDR3 loop reads CASRRDSGNTGELFF. CDR3 nucleotide sequence: TGTGCCAGCAGGAGGGACAGCGGGAACACCGGGGAGCTGTTTTTT.

The V and J genes are TRBV20-1 and TRBJ2-1; 13 bases agree with TRBD2. This CDR3 is built from 15 residues. Per germline, CDR1 DFQATT and CDR2 SNEGSKA (reference sequence). V dropped 5 bases and J dropped 9; count of bases not matched to a gene: 10. The CDR3 coding sequence is TGCAGTGCTTATCGGACTAGCGGGAGTCGGAGTGAGCAGTTCTTC. Protein sequence: CSAYRTSGSRSEQFF.

This clonotype was detected a few times. The V gene is TRBV6-1, the J gene TRBJ1-6; a possible D gene is TRBD1 (5 bases). In germline, CDR1 is MNHNS, CDR2 SASEGT. V was cut by 8 bases and J by 7 bases, with 15 bases left in between. The CDR3 spans 14 residues. The CDR3 region is CASHVAQGNSPLHF. The CDR3 DNA reads TGTGCCAGCCACGTGGCCCAGGGAAATTCACCCCTCCACTTT.

This clonotype was detected only a few times. The chain uses TRBV5-1 and TRBJ2-3; unclear D gene. The CDR3 is 13 residues long. The V gene lost 5 bases and the J gene lost 4 bases, with 11 bases spanning the gap. Germline CDR1 SGHRS, CDR2 YFSETQ. CDR3 in DNA: TGCGCCAGCAGTTTCACAAGCGCAGATACGCAGTATTTT. As protein: CASSFTSADTQYF.

This clonotype showed up many times. J is TRBJ2-2 and V is TRBV12-3 or TRBV12-4; D not certain. CDR3 length: 15 residues. With 1 base removed from V and 4 bases from J, the gap between germline ends came to 10 bases. The CDR3 protein is CASSLEAVFTGELFF. CDR3 coding DNA: TGTGCCAGCAGTTTAGAGGCGGTCTTCACCGGGGAGCTGTTTTTT.

This clonotype has only a few counts. The V gene is TRBV10-3, the J gene TRBJ1-1; D not certain. Germline V gene sequence: CDR1 ENHRY, CDR2 SYGVKD. This CDR3 comprises 11 residues. V dropped 2 bases and J dropped 12 bases, with 10 bases sitting between them. CDR3 in amino acids: CAISETSGPFF. The CDR3 bases are TGTGCCATCAGTGAGACCAGCGGTCCTTTCTTT.

The CDR3 DNA reads TGCGCCAGCAGCCAAGTCGGGCGGGAGAGGACAGATACGCAGTATTTT. Its translation: CASSQVGRERTDTQYF. This rearrangement joins TRBV4-1 to TRBJ2-3, with TRBD2 matching 7 bases. J gave up 3 bases and V 1 base, and 7 bases lay outside the gene matches. Germline assignment: CDR1 MGHRA and CDR2 YSYEKL. The CDR3 is 16 residues long.

The chain is built from TRBV9 and TRBJ2-3, with D possibly being TRBD2 (5 bases). Germline V gene data show CDR1 as SGDLS and CDR2 as YYNGEE. Deletions cut 0 bases from V and 2 bases from J, with 7 bases between. The CDR3 sequence is 14 residues long. DNA of the CDR3: TGTGCCAGCAGCGTAGGGACTTTCACAGATACGCAGTATTTT. Protein product: CASSVGTFTDTQYF.

This clonotype was detected a few times. The CDR3: CASSPPWEEGTDTQYF. Written as DNA, the CDR3 is TGCGCCAGCAGCCCACCGTGGGAGGAGGGCACAGATACGCAGTATTTT. The chain is built from TRBV5-1 and TRBJ2-3; maybe TRBD2 (6 bases). The germline CDR1 and CDR2 sequences are SGHRS and YFSETQ. Deletions cut 4 bases from V and 1 base from J, with 16 bases between. CDR3 length: 16 residues.